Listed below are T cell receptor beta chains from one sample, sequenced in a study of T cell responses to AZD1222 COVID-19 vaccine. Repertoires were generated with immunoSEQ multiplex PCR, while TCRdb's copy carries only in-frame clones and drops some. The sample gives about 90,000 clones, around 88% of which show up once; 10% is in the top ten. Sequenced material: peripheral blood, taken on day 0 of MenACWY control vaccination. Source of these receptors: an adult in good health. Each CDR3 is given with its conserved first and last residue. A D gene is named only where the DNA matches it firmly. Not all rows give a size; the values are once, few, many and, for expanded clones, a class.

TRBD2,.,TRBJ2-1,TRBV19,TGTGCCAGTAGTTTCCTACTAGCGGGGGGGCCCAATGAGCAGTTCTTC,CASSFLLAGGPNEQFF
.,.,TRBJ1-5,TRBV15,TGTGCCACCAGCAGAGATCGCGGGGGGAGCAATCAGCCCCAGCATTTT,CATSRDRGGSNQPQHF
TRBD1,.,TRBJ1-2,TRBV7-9,TGTGCCAGCAGCTCTCTGGACAGGGGGCACTATGGCTACACCTTC,CASSSLDRGHYGYTF
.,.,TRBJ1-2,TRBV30,TGTGCCTGGAGCCAGGGGCTAAGAGGCTACACCTTC,CAWSQGLRGYTF
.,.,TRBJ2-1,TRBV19,TGTGCCAGTAGGCCTGGGCCCTACAATGAGCAGTTCTTC,CASRPGPYNEQFF
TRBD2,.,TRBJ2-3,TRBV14,TGTGCCAGCAGCCCCTCCGGGACTAGATTAGATACGCAGTATTTT,CASSPSGTRLDTQYF
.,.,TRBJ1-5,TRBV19,TGTGCCAGTACCCTGGGGGGACAGCCCCAGCATTTT,CASTLGGQPQHF
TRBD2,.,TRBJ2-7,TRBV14,TGTGCCAGCAGCCCCCTAGCGGGGTTGGGGCAGTACTTC,CASSPLAGLGQYF
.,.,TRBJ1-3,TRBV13,TGTGCCAGCAGCTTAGGGCTTCTATCAGGTTCCGGAAACACCATATATTTT,CASSLGLLSGSGNTIYF
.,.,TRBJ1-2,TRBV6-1,TGTGCCAGCAGTGATTTGGAGGGAGTCCATGGCTACACCTTC,CASSDLEGVHGYTF
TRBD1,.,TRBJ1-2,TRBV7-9,TGTGCCAGCAGTCAACCGGGACAGGTCTATGGCTACACCTTC,CASSQPGQVYGYTF
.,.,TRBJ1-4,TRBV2,TGTGCCAGCAGTTCACAGAGGACTAATGAAAAACTGTTTTTT,CASSSQRTNEKLFF
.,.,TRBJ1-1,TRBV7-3,TGTGCCAGCAGCCAGACAACAGGGCGTCAAGTTGAAGCTTTCTTT,CASSQTTGRQVEAFF
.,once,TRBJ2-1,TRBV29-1,TGCAGCGTCGCCCAAATCCCCCGCAATGAGCAGTTCTTC,CSVAQIPRNEQFF
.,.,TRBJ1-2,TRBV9,TGTGCCAGCAGCGTAATGGACGGAGCTAACTATGGCTACACCTTC,CASSVMDGANYGYTF
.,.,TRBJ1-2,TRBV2,TGTGCCAGCAGTTCTAGTTCGGGGAGTGGCTACACCTTC,CASSSSSGSGYTF
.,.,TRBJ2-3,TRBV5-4,TGTGCCAGCAGCTTTAGGGAATTAGACACAGATACGCAGTATTTT,CASSFRELDTDTQYF
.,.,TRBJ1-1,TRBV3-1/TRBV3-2,TGTGCCAGCAGCAGGGGGAGGGACCCGCACACTGAAGCTTTCTTT,CASSRGRDPHTEAFF
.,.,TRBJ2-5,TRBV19,TGTGCCAGTAGTGAAAAAGAGACCCAGTACTTC,CASSEKETQYF
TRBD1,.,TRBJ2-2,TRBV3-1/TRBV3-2,TGTGCCAGCAGCCAAGAATACAGACAGGGGAGTAATGGGGAGCTGTTTTTT,CASSQEYRQGSNGELFF
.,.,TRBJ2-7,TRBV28,TGTGCCAGCAGTATCGGGGTCTCGAGCGGATACGAGCAGTACTTC,CASSIGVSSGYEQYF
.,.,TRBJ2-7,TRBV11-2,TGTGCCAGCAGCCAAGACAGGCAGACCTACGAGCAGTACTTC,CASSQDRQTYEQYF
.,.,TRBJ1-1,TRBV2,TGTGCCAGCACCCTTGGAACATCCACTGAAGCTTTCTTT,CASTLGTSTEAFF
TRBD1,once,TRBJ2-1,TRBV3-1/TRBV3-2,TGTGCCAGCAGCCAAGGAGACAGGGCCCAGCAGTTCTTC,CASSQGDRAQQFF
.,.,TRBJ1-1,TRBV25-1,TGTGCCAGCAGAGGGGAGGGCACTGAAGCTTTCTTT,CASRGEGTEAFF
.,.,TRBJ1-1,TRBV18,TGTGCCAGCTCACCAAATAAGGCAGGGTCAGTGGGCACTGAAGCTTTCTTT,CASSPNKAGSVGTEAFF
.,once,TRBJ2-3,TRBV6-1,TGTGCCAGCAGTGATGGCCGGGGGCGGAACACAGATACGCAGTATTTT,CASSDGRGRNTDTQYF
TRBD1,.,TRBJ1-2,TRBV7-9,TGTGCCAGCAGCACCCGGGACAGGAGTGGGCTTAACTATGGCTACACCTTC,CASSTRDRSGLNYGYTF
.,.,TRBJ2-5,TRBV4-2,TGTGCCAGCAGCCAAGCTGGGCTAGGGGTAGGGAAAGAGACCCAGTACTTC,CASSQAGLGVGKETQYF
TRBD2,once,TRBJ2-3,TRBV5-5,TGTGCCAGCAGGCTTCTAGCGGGGGTGGGCAGAACGCAGTATTTT,CASRLLAGVGRTQYF
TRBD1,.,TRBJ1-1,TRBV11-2,TGTGCCAGCAGCTTAGGGCCCCCAGGGGGCAGGATCACTGAAGCTTTCTTT,CASSLGPPGGRITEAFF
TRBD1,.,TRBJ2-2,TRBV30,TGTGCCTGGAGGATAAGGACAGGGAACACCGGGGAGCTGTTTTTT,CAWRIRTGNTGELFF
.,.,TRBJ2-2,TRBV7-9,TGTGCCAGCAGTTCCCGTCGGGGGAGGACCGGGGAGCTGTTTTTT,CASSSRRGRTGELFF
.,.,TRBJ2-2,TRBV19,TGTGCCAGTAGTACATATTTTCAACCGAACACCGGGGAGCTGTTTTTT,CASSTYFQPNTGELFF
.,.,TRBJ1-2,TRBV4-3,TGCGCCAGCAGCCCGATTGTGGGGGGCATCTATGGCTACACCTTC,CASSPIVGGIYGYTF
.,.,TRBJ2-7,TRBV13,TGTGCCAGCAGCAGGGTGGGCGAGCAGTACTTC,CASSRVGEQYF
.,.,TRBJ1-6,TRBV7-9,TGTGCCAGCAGCAACTTGGGGGGGAATAATTCACCCCTCCACTTT,CASSNLGGNNSPLHF
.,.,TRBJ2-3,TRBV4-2,TGTGCCAGCAGCCAAGATCACGGGGGAGGTGGAGATACGCAGTATTTT,CASSQDHGGGGDTQYF
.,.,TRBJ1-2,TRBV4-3,TGCGCCAGCAGCCAAGCCCCTCAAAAGCACAGGGTTGTCTATGGCTACACCTTC,CASSQAPQKHRVVYGYTF
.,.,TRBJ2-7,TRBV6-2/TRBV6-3,TGTGCCAGCGGCCTTACTGGGGACGAGCAGTACTTC,CASGLTGDEQYF
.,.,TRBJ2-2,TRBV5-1,TGCGCCAGCAGCTTGGACTTACCACAGGCCACCGGGGAGCTGTTTTTT,CASSLDLPQATGELFF
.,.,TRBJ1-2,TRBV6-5,TGTGCCAGCAGTTACTCGAGAAGCGGTGGCTACACCTTC,CASSYSRSGGYTF
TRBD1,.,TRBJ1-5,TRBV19,TGTGCCAGTAGTATCCAGACAGGGTCAAATAGCAATCAGCCCCAGCATTTT,CASSIQTGSNSNQPQHF
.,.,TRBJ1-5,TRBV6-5,TGTGCCAGCAGTTACTCCCGGCTCCAGGCCCAGCATTTT,CASSYSRLQAQHF
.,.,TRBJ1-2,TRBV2,TGTGCCAGCAGTGAAGCGCGGACAGACGGCTACACCTTC,CASSEARTDGYTF
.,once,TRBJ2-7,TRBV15,TGTGCCACCAGCCTCCGGGTTGGGGGTTACGAGCAGTACTTC,CATSLRVGGYEQYF
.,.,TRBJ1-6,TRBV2,TGTGCCAGCAAACTGTCCCCGCCTTCCCCCCTCCACTTT,CASKLSPPSPLHF
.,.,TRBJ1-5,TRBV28,TGTGCCAGCATCTTAAGGGGACCTGAGGGTCAGCCCCAGCATTTT,CASILRGPEGQPQHF
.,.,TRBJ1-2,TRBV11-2,TGTGCCAGCAGCGGACACAGGGAGGGGGGTGGCTACACCTTC,CASSGHREGGGYTF
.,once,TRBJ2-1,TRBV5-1,TGCGCCAGCAGCTTGCCTTACGCGGACAATGAGCAGTTCTTC,CASSLPYADNEQFF
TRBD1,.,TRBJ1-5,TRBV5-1,TGCGCCAGCAGCTTGGAAGGGACAGGGGTCGGGCAGCCCCAGCATTTT,CASSLEGTGVGQPQHF
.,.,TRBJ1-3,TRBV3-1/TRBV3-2,TGTGCCAGCAGCCAAGTGTGGGACCCACTGGGAGGAAACACCATATATTTT,CASSQVWDPLGGNTIYF
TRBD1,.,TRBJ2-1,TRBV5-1,TGCGCCAGCAGCCCACAGGGGGCTAGCTCCTACAATGAGCAGTTCTTC,CASSPQGASSYNEQFF